The 14 T cell receptor beta chains in this list originate from one sample, sequenced in a study of shared T cell receptors in the human thymus. Sequenced by immunoSEQ multiplex PCR; TCRdb stores in-frame clones only, minus some. The profile covers approximately 760,000 clones, with over 75% appearing a single time and roughly 0.01% taken by the ten largest. Another study also made use of these data, one on human thymus T cells.

Material for sequencing was thymocytes. These receptors originate from a girl less than two years old with a congenital heart defect.

This clone was counted a single time. This chain's CDR3 is CASSHQTVQETQYF. As DNA, the CDR3 is TGTGCCAGCAGCCACCAGACTGTACAAGAGACCCAGTACTTC. V and J are TRBV4-2 and TRBJ2-5; D is undetermined. Germline V gene data show CDR1 as LGHNA and CDR2 as YNFKEQ. The CDR3 runs to 14 residues. The V end was cut by 3 bases, the J end by 2 bases, with 10 bases between.

The rearrangement links TRBV7-9 to TRBJ1-5; unclear D gene. Germline V gene data show CDR1 as SEHNR and CDR2 as FQNEAQ (reference sequence). The CDR3 extends over 17 amino acids. Deletions cut 1 base from V and 0 bases from J, with 13 bases between. The CDR3 sequence is CASSLVGGGLSNQPQHF. The CDR3 coding sequence is TGTGCCAGCAGCTTAGTGGGCGGAGGGCTTAGCAATCAGCCCCAGCATTTT.

This chain joins TRBV6-5 and TRBJ2-7; tentatively, D is TRBD1 (5 bases). This CDR3 is 15 amino acids long. V lost 6 bases and J 7 bases, leaving 22 bases between the germline ends. Germline loops: CDR1 MNHEY, CDR2 SVGAGI. CDR3 in amino acids: CASRVRAREKEEQYF. In DNA form, the CDR3 reads TGTGCCAGCAGGGTAAGGGCCAGGGAAAAAGAAGAGCAGTACTTC.

This clone was detected once. The rearrangement joins TRBV7-6 to TRBJ2-6, with TRBD1 matching over 8 bases. The trim removed 2 bases at V and 0 bases at J, leaving 15 bases unmatched. This CDR3 is built from 21 residues. Germline loops: CDR1 SGHVS, CDR2 FNYEAQ. This chain's CDR3 is CASSLSAQVGTGDSGANVLTF. CDR3 DNA sequence: TGTGCCAGCAGCTTATCCGCCCAGGTCGGGACAGGTGACTCTGGGGCCAACGTCCTGACTTTC.

This clone came up a few times. This sequence joins TRBV6-1 and TRBJ2-7, with D possibly TRBD2 on 5 matching bases. CDR1 is MNHNS, CDR2 SASEGT, per germline. V lost 7 bases and J lost 7, with 11 bases in between. The CDR3 runs 11 residues. This CDR3 reads CASTLPGEQYF. CDR3 nucleotides: TGTGCCAGCACCCTACCGGGAGAGCAGTACTTC.

J is TRBJ1-1 and V is TRBV6-5, with D perhaps TRBD1 (5 bases). This CDR3 has 12 amino acids. The V gene's germline CDR1 is MNHEY and CDR2 SVGAGI. V was cut by 6 bases and J by 8 bases, with 13 bases left in between. The DNA of the CDR3 is TGTGCCAGCAGCCACCCAGGGTTAGAAGCTTTCTTT. Translation gives CASSHPGLEAFF.

The gene calls are TRBV5-5 and TRBJ2-3; D possibly corresponds to TRBD2 (6 bases). The germline V gene has CDR1 SGHKS and CDR2 YYEKEE (reference sequence). CDR3 size: 15 residues. The V and J ends lost 5 bases and 2 bases respectively, with 15 bases between them. In DNA, the CDR3 is TGTGCCAGCAGTTGCCGGGACTTTCCCACAGATACGCAGTATTTT. Protein: CASSCRDFPTDTQYF.

This chain links TRBV5-6 with TRBJ1-4; the match to TRBD1 covers 7 bases. Germline V CDR1 and CDR2: SGHDT, YYEEEE. With 1 base clipped from V and 8 bases from J, the junction kept 5 bases outside the gene matches. There are 14 residues in the CDR3. The CDR3 sequence is CASSLYTGDEKLFF. The CDR3 DNA reads as TGTGCCAGCAGCTTGTATACAGGGGACGAAAAACTGTTTTTT.

The CDR3 reads CASSLWTGAYEQYF. CDR3 bases: TGTGCCAGCAGCCTTTGGACAGGGGCCTACGAGCAGTACTTC. The chain couples TRBV4-2 to TRBJ2-7; 9 bases are shared with TRBD1. With V trimmed by 4 bases and J by 2 bases, 3 bases remained unmatched. Germline V gene sequence: CDR1 LGHNA, CDR2 YNFKEQ. The CDR3 is 14 residues long.

J is TRBJ2-1 and V is TRBV5-6; 8 bases are shared with TRBD1. The ends lost 2 bases at V and 7 bases at J; junction bases unmatched: 17. This CDR3 comprises 18 residues. Germline CDR1 SGHDT, CDR2 YYEEEE. CDR3 in DNA: TGTGCCAGCAGCTTTATATCTCCGGCAGGGGGCTCGAAAAATGAGCAGTTCTTC. Its translation: CASSFISPAGGSKNEQFF.

The chain has TRBV5-5 and TRBJ2-4; TRBD1 might be the D (5 bases). The CDR3 is 15 amino acids. Germline CDR1 SGHKS, CDR2 YYEKEE (reference sequence). V was shortened by 3 bases and J by 11 bases, with 21 bases between the two germline ends. The CDR3 spells CASSSNRSDEWVQYF. CDR3 nucleotide sequence: TGTGCCAGCAGCTCAAACAGGTCGGACGAGTGGGTTCAGTACTTC.

The chain carries TRBV7-2 and TRBJ1-3; possible D gene TRBD1, 5 bases. The CDR3 totals 15 residues. Germline V gene data show CDR1 as SGHTA and CDR2 as FQGNSA. Trimming removed 5 bases at V and 4 bases at J, with 15 bases between. In nucleotides, the CDR3 is TGTGCCAGCAGCGAACCCTCAGGGAACGGAAACACCATATATTTT. Protein: CASSEPSGNGNTIYF. The complete variable domain, with remaining parts taken from reference TRBV7-2 and TRBJ1-3, reads GAGVSQSPSNKVTEKGKDVELRCDPISGHTALYWYRQSLGQGLEFLIYFQGNSAPDKSGLPSDRFSAERTGGSVSTLTIQRTQQEDSAVYLCASSEPSGNGNTIYFGEGSWLTVV.

The chain is built from TRBV12-5 and TRBJ1-4, with 12 nucleotides matching TRBD1. The germline CDR1 and CDR2 sequences are LGHNT and FRNRAP. Trimming took 9 bases from V and 12 from J; bases not matched to a gene: 11. CDR3 length: 14 residues. The CDR3 loop is CASLPGQGASELFF. Written as DNA, the CDR3 is TGTGCTAGCTTACCGGGACAGGGGGCGTCGGAACTGTTTTTT.

This clone has only a few counts. The chain combines TRBV29-1 with TRBJ1-1; TRBD1 might be the D (5 bases). The CDR3 sequence is 14 residues long. Trimming took 4 bases from V and 2 from J, leaving 14 bases between them. Germline CDR1 and CDR2: SQVTM and ANQGSEA. The CDR3 is CSVGPRGSNTEAFF. CDR3 sequence (DNA): TGCAGCGTTGGGCCCCGGGGGAGTAACACTGAAGCTTTCTTT.